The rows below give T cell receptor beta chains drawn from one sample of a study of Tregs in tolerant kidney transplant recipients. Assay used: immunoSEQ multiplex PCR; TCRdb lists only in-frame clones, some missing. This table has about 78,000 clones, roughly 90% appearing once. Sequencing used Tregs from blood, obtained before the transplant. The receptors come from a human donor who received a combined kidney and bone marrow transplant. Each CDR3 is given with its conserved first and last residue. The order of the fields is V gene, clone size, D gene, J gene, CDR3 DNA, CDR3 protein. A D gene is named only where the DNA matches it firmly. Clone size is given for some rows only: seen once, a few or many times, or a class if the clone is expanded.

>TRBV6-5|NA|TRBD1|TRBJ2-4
TGTGCCAGCACCAAGACAGGGGAGCACATTCAGTACTTC
CASTKTGEHIQYF
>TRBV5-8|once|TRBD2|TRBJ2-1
TGTGCCAGCAGCCAAGGACTAGCGGGAATCCACAATGAGCAGTTCTTC
CASSQGLAGIHNEQFF
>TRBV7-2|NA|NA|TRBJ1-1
TGTGCCAGCAGCTTAGCGGGCAGAACGAACACTGAAGCTTTCTTT
CASSLAGRTNTEAFF
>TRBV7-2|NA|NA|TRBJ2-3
TGTGCCAGCAGCTTAAGAGCGGACCGCACAGATACGCAGTATTTT
CASSLRADRTDTQYF
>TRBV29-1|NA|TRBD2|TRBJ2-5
TGCAGCGGAGGACTAGCGGAAGAGACCCAGTACTTC
CSGGLAEETQYF
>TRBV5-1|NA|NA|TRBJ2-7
TGCGCCAGCAGCTCCGGGGGAGCCTACGAGCAGTACTTC
CASSSGGAYEQYF
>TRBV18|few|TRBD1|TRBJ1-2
TGTGCCAGCTCACCAAATCTACAGGGGGCTAACTATGGCTACACCTTC
CASSPNLQGANYGYTF
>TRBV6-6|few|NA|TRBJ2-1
TGTGCCAGCAGTCCACCGGGGTCCTCCTACAATGAGCAGTTCTTC
CASSPPGSSYNEQFF
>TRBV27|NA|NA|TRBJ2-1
TGTGCCAGCAGTTTCTCGGCCCTACGCGGTACGGATGAGCAGTTCTTC
CASSFSALRGTDEQFF
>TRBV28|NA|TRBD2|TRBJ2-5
TGTGCCAGCAGGCTAGCGGGAGAAGGGGAGACCCAGTACTTC
CASRLAGEGETQYF
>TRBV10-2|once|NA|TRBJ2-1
TGCGCCAGCAGCAATGGCTTGAGTGAGCAGTTCTTC
CASSNGLSEQFF
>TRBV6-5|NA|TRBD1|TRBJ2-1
TGTGCCAGCAGTTACTTTACAGGGGGTAGGACCAATGAGCAGTTCTTC
CASSYFTGGRTNEQFF
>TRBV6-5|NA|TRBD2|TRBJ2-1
TGTGCCAGCAGTTACTTTTTGGGACTAGCTCCGTTCTTC
CASSYFLGLAPFF
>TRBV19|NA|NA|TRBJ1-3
TGTGCCGCCGGGGGGTCTGGAAACACCATATATTTT
CAAGGSGNTIYF
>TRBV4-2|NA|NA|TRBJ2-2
TGTGCCAGCAGCCAAGAAGGGACGGAAAGTTTCAGGGAGCTGTTTTTT
CASSQEGTESFRELFF
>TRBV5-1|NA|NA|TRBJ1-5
TGCGCCAGCAGCTTGATGGGGAATCAGCCCCAGCATTTT
CASSLMGNQPQHF
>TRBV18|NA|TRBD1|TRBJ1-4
TGTGCCAGCTCACCGCGGGGACAGACGTTTGATGAAAAACTGTTTTTT
CASSPRGQTFDEKLFF
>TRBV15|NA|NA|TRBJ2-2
TGTGCCACCAGCAGACAGGGTGCGGACACCGGGGAGCTGTTTTTT
CATSRQGADTGELFF
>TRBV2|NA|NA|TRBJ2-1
TGTGCCAGCAGTGAGGGGACCTTATTTACGGGAGAGAACAATGAGCAGTTCTTC
CASSEGTLFTGENNEQFF
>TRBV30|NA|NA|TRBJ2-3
TGTGCCTGGAGTCTAGAGGGCGGGATAACAGATACGCAGTATTTT
CAWSLEGGITDTQYF
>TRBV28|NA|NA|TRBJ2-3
TGTGCCAGCTGCGAGGGGTCACACACAGATACGCAGTATTTT
CASCEGSHTDTQYF
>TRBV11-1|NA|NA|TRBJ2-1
TGTGCCAGCAGCTCCCGAAGCTCCTACAATGAGCAGTTCTTC
CASSSRSSYNEQFF
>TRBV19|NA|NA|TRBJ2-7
TGTGCCAGTAGTATCGAGGCTAAATACGAGCAGTACTTC
CASSIEAKYEQYF
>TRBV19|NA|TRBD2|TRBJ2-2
TGTGCCAGTAGTGGGCTAGCGGGAGGGCCGGACACCGGGGAGCTGTTTTTT
CASSGLAGGPDTGELFF
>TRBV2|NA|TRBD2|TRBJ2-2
TGTGCCAGCAGGAGGCTAGCGGGGTCGGGCACCGGGGAGCTGTTTTTT
CASRRLAGSGTGELFF
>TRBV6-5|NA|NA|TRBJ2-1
TGTGCCAGCAGTTACTCGATGCATACAGACAATGAGCAGTTCTTC
CASSYSMHTDNEQFF
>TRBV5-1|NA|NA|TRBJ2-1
TGCGCCAGCAGCTCGGGAAACTCAAGGGACAATGAGCAGTTCTTC
CASSSGNSRDNEQFF
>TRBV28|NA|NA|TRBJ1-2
TGTGCCAGCAATCTGATAAACTATGGCTACACCTTC
CASNLINYGYTF
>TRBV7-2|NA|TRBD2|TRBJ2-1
TGTGCCAGCAGTACCCTAGCGGGAGCTGTCTATGAGCAGTTCTTC
CASSTLAGAVYEQFF
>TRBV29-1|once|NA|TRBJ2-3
TGCAGCGTTGAAGGGACTACGCGTGATACGCAGTATTTT
CSVEGTTRDTQYF
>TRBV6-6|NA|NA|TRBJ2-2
TGTGCCAGCAGGGAGCAAGGGGCCACCGGGGAGCTGTTTTTT
CASREQGATGELFF
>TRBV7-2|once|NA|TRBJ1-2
TGTGCCAGCAGCCTTCATAACTATGGCTACACCTTC
CASSLHNYGYTF
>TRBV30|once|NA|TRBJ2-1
TGTGCCTGGACCTGGACAGCTCGAGGATACAATGAGCAGTTCTTC
CAWTWTARGYNEQFF
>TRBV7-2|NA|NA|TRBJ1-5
TGTGCCAGCAGCTTAGCCAAGTCTCAGCCCCAGCATTTT
CASSLAKSQPQHF
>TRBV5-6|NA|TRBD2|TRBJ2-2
TGTGCCAGCAGCTCCCTCGGAAGCGGGGGCACCGGGGAGCTGTTTTTT
CASSSLGSGGTGELFF
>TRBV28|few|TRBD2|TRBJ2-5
TGTGCCAGCAGCACTAGCGGGTCACAAGAGACCCAGTACTTC
CASSTSGSQETQYF
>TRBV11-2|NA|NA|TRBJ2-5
TGTGCCAGCGCCCGGGGCCAAGAGACCCAGTACTTC
CASARGQETQYF
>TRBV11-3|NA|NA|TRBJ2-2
TGTGCCAGCAGCTTACAGGGCCTGAACACCGGGGAGCTGTTTTTT
CASSLQGLNTGELFF
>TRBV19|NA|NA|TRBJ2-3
TGTGCCAGTAGTACCCTCCGCGGAATTGGCACAGATACGCAGTATTTT
CASSTLRGIGTDTQYF
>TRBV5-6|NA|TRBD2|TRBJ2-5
TGTGCCAGCAGCTTGAGGGGACTAGCGGGACGGGAGACCCAGTACTTC
CASSLRGLAGRETQYF
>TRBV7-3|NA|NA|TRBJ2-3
TGTGCCAGCAGCCCACTCGGGGCGAGGTCAAGCACAGATACGCAGTATTTT
CASSPLGARSSTDTQYF
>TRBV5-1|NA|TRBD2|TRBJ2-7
TGCGCCAGCAGCCCGACCAGGACTAGCGGGACCTGGACCTACGAGCAGTACTTC
CASSPTRTSGTWTYEQYF
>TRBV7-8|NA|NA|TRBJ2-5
TGTGCCAGCAGCTTAGGTGGGCAAGAGACCCAGTACTTC
CASSLGGQETQYF
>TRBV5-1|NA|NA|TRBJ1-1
TGCGCCAGCAGCTTCGCGGGGGACACTGAAGCTTTCTTT
CASSFAGDTEAFF
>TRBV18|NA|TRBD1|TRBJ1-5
TGTGCCAGCTCACCGACAGGGGGCAATCAGCCCCAGCATTTT
CASSPTGGNQPQHF
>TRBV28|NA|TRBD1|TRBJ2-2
TGTGCCAGCGAGACAGGGGCGAACACCGGGGAGCTGTTTTTT
CASETGANTGELFF
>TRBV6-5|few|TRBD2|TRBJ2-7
TGTGCCAGCAGTTACTCGAGCCTAGCGGCCTACGAGCAGTACTTC
CASSYSSLAAYEQYF
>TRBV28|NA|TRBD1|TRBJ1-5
TGTGCCAGCAGTTTCCCACGACAGGGGGTTCCCAATCAGCCCCAGCATTTT
CASSFPRQGVPNQPQHF
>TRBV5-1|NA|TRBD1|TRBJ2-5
TGCGCCAGCAGCTTTGTATCGACAGGGGGCGGAGTGAACCAGTACTTC
CASSFVSTGGGVNQYF
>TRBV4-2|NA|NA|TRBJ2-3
TGTGCCAGCAGCCAAGGGGCAGTAAGCACAGATACGCAGTATTTT
CASSQGAVSTDTQYF
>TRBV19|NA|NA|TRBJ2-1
TGTGCCAGCCATGGCGGCAGGGACTACAATGAGCAGTTCTTC
CASHGGRDYNEQFF
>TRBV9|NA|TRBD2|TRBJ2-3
TGTGCCAGCAGCGTAGGGGAGGGTACAGATACGCAGTATTTT
CASSVGEGTDTQYF
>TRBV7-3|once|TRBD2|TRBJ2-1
TGTGCCAGCAGCCTTGGGACTAGCAGTGAGCAGTTCTTC
CASSLGTSSEQFF
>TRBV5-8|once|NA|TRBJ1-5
TGTGCCAGCAGCTTTAGTGCCAATCAGCCCCAGCATTTT
CASSFSANQPQHF
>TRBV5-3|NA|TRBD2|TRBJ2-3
TGTGCCAGAAGCTTACGGACTAGCGGGAGTGGGGCAGATACGCAGTATTTT
CARSLRTSGSGADTQYF